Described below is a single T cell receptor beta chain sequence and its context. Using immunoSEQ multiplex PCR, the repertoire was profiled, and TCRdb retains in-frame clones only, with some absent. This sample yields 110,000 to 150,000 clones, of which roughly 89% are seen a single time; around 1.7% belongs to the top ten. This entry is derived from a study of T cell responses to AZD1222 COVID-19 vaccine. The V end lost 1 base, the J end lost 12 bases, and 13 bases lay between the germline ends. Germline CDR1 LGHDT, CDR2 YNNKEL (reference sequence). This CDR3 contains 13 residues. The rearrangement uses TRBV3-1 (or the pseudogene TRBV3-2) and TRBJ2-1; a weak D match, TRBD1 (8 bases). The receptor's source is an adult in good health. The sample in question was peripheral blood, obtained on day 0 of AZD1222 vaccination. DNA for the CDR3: TGTGCCAGCAGCCAAGGGGGGGGGACAGGGCAGTTCTTC. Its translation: CASSQGGGTGQFF.